The 29 T cell receptor beta chains reported below all come from one sample, sequenced in a study of cytomegalovirus exposure and HLA in healthy donors. Use of 60 Vbeta and 13 Jbeta primers characterized the PCR. Repertoires were generated with immunoSEQ multiplex PCR, while TCRdb's copy carries only in-frame clones and drops some. Of about 270,000 clones in the sample, approximately 70% were seen once. The specimen sequenced was PBMCs. Receptor source: a female donor in good health and CMV-seronegative.

The gene calls are TRBV15 and TRBJ2-1; 11 bases match TRBD2. Trimming cost V 5 bases and J 8 bases; bases outside gene matches: 8. The length of the CDR3 is 15 residues. Germline V gene data show CDR1 as LNHNV and CDR2 as YYDKDF (reference sequence). The CDR3 here is CATSGTTSGKDEQFF. CDR3 sequence (DNA): TGTGCCACCAGCGGAACGACTAGCGGGAAAGATGAGCAGTTCTTC.

This chain uses TRBV27 with TRBJ1-5; TRBD1 aligns across 9 bases. The CDR3 length is 18 residues. In germline, CDR1 is MNHEY, CDR2 SMNVEV (reference sequence). V lost 3 bases, J lost 5 bases, and 14 bases stayed unmatched. This chain's CDR3 is CASSFQRGTGCEDQPQHF. CDR3 nucleotide sequence: TGTGCCAGCAGTTTTCAAAGGGGGACAGGGTGTGAGGATCAGCCCCAGCATTTT.

This clone has only a few counts. The chain uses TRBV5-1 and TRBJ2-2; 13 bases are a match to TRBD2. Germline CDR1 and CDR2: SGHRS and YFSETQ. V was pared by 2 bases and J by 7 bases, with 5 bases of the junction left unmatched. CDR3 size: 16 residues. The CDR3 protein is CASSLLAGGPDGELFF. CDR3 bases: TGCGCCAGCAGCTTACTAGCGGGAGGGCCGGACGGGGAGCTGTTTTTT.

The chain employs TRBV10-1 and TRBJ2-7, with 7 bases aligning to TRBD2. After removal of 6 bases from V and 2 bases from J, the junction contained 16 bases not matched to a gene. Germline CDR1 WNHNN, CDR2 SYGVQD (reference sequence). The length of the CDR3 is 17 residues. CDR3 protein: CASSPGPSLAGTYEQYF. Written as DNA, the CDR3 is TGCGCCAGCAGCCCCGGGCCCAGCTTAGCGGGTACCTACGAGCAGTACTTC.

The J gene is TRBJ1-2, the V gene TRBV5-1; 8 bases agree with TRBD1. V lost 2 bases and J lost 10; bases outside the gene matches: 10. This CDR3 comprises 14 residues. Germline CDR1 SGHRS, CDR2 YFSETQ. CDR3 sequence: CASSLQGVPFNYTF. Here the CDR3 DNA reads TGCGCCAGCAGCTTACAGGGGGTGCCCTTTAACTACACCTTC.

DNA of the CDR3: TGTGCCAGTATGCGAAGCGGTGGTACCGGTGGCTACACCTTC. This sequence encodes CASMRSGGTGGYTF. V gene TRBV19 combines with J gene TRBJ1-2, with D unresolved. The germline CDR1 and CDR2 sequences are LNHDA and SQIVND (reference sequence). The CDR3 extends over 14 amino acids. The V end was cut by 7 bases, the J end by 7 bases, with 19 bases between.

The table lists this clone with a few counts. The rearrangement uses TRBV27 and TRBJ2-2; 8 bases agree with TRBD2. Germline V CDR1 and CDR2: MNHEY, SMNVEV (reference sequence). The CDR3 runs 18 residues. V was pared by 1 base and J by 3 bases, with 10 bases of the junction left unmatched. CDR3 sequence (DNA): TGTGCCAGCAGTTTATTCGGGGTAGCGGGAACCTACACCGGGGAGCTGTTTTTT. This gives the protein CASSLFGVAGTYTGELFF.

The chain combines TRBV7-2 with TRBJ2-1, with 9 bases fitting TRBD2. Germline V gene data show CDR1 as SGHTA and CDR2 as FQGNSA. CDR3 length: 16 amino acids. V trimming: 2 bases; J trimming: 4 bases; junction bases outside the gene matches: 6. CDR3 sequence reads: CASSLYGLASYNEQFF. CDR3 nucleotide sequence: TGTGCCAGCAGCTTATATGGACTAGCGTCTTACAATGAGCAGTTCTTC.

J is TRBJ1-1 and V is TRBV19; TRBD1 might be the D (5 bases). This CDR3 comprises 16 residues. V lost 0 bases and J lost 0, with 11 bases in between. The germline CDR1 and CDR2 sequences are LNHDA and SQIVND (reference sequence). CDR3 in DNA: TGTGCCAGTAGTATAGATAGGGGCAGAATGAACACTGAAGCTTTCTTT. Its translation: CASSIDRGRMNTEAFF.

The chain combines TRBV23-1 with TRBJ1-1, with a possible D match to TRBD1 (6 bases). TRBV23-1 is treated as an ORF (open reading frame) with a function not yet certain. CDR3 length: 12 residues. Trimming shortened V by 4 bases and J by 8 bases, and 11 bases separated the two germline ends. Here the CDR3 DNA reads TGCGCCAGCAGTCCGGACAGATTAGAAGCTTTCTTT. The encoded protein is CASSPDRLEAFF.

This clone was seen a few times. This sequence joins TRBV2 and TRBJ2-7; no clear D gene. The V gene's germline CDR1 is SNHLY and CDR2 FYNNEI. The CDR3 sequence is 15 residues long. V gave up 1 base and J gave up 4 bases, with 14 bases separating them. CDR3 residues: CASSEEESGPYEQYF. CDR3 sequence (DNA): TGTGCCAGCAGTGAAGAGGAGAGTGGCCCTTACGAGCAGTACTTC. The full variable domain, rest sourced from reference TRBV2 and TRBJ2-7, is EPEVTQTPSHQVTQMGQEVILRCVPISNHLYFYWYRQILGQKVEFLVSFYNNEISEKSEIFDDQFSVERPDGSNFTLKIRSTKLEDSAMYFCASSEEESGPYEQYFGPGTRLTVT.

V gene TRBV28 combines with J gene TRBJ2-7; 10 bases map to TRBD2. The CDR3 extends over 18 amino acids. Unmatched junction bases numbered 15, after V lost 5 bases and J lost 2 bases. The germline CDR1 and CDR2 sequences are MDHEN and SYDVKM. CDR3 DNA sequence: TGTGCCAGCAGTGGTAAATTATTATGGGGGACTAGCGCCTACGAGCAGTACTTC. Translated, it gives CASSGKLLWGTSAYEQYF.

The chain is built from TRBV30 and TRBJ1-5; maybe TRBD1 (5 bases). The CDR3 covers 12 residues. CDR1 is GTSNPN, CDR2 SVGIG, per germline (reference sequence). V lost 6 bases and J 3 bases, leaving 9 bases between the germline ends. The CDR3 is CACTGYNQPQHF. The CDR3 bases are TGTGCCTGTACAGGATACAATCAGCCCCAGCATTTT.

The V call is TRBV6-1, the J call TRBJ2-7, with D possibly being TRBD1 (6 bases). V was clipped by 7 bases and J by 4 bases, with 14 bases between them. CDR3 length: 13 residues. Per germline, CDR1 MNHNS and CDR2 SASEGT. The CDR3 DNA is TGTGCCAGCACCCAGGGGAGTGTTTACGAGCAGTACTTC. Amino acids: CASTQGSVYEQYF.

The chain carries TRBV7-9 and TRBJ1-1; tentatively, D is TRBD1 (5 bases). Germline V CDR1 and CDR2: SEHNR, FQNEAQ (reference sequence). The germline V and J ends were trimmed by 5 bases and 1 base, with 11 bases remaining between them. The CDR3 is 14 amino acids. CDR3 amino acids: CASSTGDRNTEAFF. Written as DNA, the CDR3 is TGTGCCAGCAGCACGGGTGACAGGAACACTGAAGCTTTCTTT.

The chain uses TRBV7-8 and TRBJ2-2; TRBD2 agrees at 8 bases. This CDR3 spans 18 amino acids. Germline CDR1 reads SGHVS; CDR2 reads FQNEAQ. The V and J ends lost 1 base and 6 bases, in that order; junction bases with no gene match: 13. CDR3 DNA sequence: TGTGCCAGCAGCTTAGAGGTTACGAGCGGGAGCCGACCCGGGGAGCTGTTTTTT. Amino acids: CASSLEVTSGSRPGELFF.

V gene TRBV9 combines with J gene TRBJ2-5, with 9 bases fitting TRBD1. V lost 2 bases and J lost 4; bases outside the gene matches: 6. The CDR3 has 15 amino acids. CDR1 SGDLS and CDR2 YYNGEE come from the germline V gene. The CDR3 sequence is CASSVRTGEGETQYF. CDR3 DNA sequence: TGTGCCAGCAGCGTTAGGACAGGGGAGGGAGAGACCCAGTACTTC.

This chain joins TRBV30 and TRBJ1-1; D remains unclear. Germline V gene sequence: CDR1 GTSNPN, CDR2 SVGIG (reference sequence). The CDR3 covers 13 residues. V lost 7 bases to trimming and J lost 0 bases, with 12 bases between them. DNA of the CDR3: TGTGCCTCCCAGAGAGGGCTGAACACTGAAGCTTTCTTT. It specifies CASQRGLNTEAFF.

The genes are TRBV5-4 and TRBJ2-3, with TRBD2 matching over 12 bases. Germline CDR1 and CDR2: SGHNT and YYREEE (reference sequence). V was clipped by 2 bases and J by 4 bases; unmatched bases: 5. The CDR3 contains 16 residues. DNA for the CDR3: TGTGCCAGCAGCTTTAGTCGACTAGCGGGAGCAGATACGCAGTATTTT. The encoded protein is CASSFSRLAGADTQYF.

The chain joins TRBV9 to TRBJ2-3, with TRBD2 matching 8 bases. CDR1 and CDR2 (germline): SGDLS, YYNGEE. The CDR3 consists of 17 residues. J was trimmed by 2 bases and V by 3 bases; bases with no gene match: 11. CDR3 nucleotide sequence: TGTGCCAGCAGCGGTAGGGGGGTAGCGGGACCCACAGATACGCAGTATTTT. Amino acids: CASSGRGVAGPTDTQYF. Drawing the rest from reference TRBV9 and TRBJ2-3, the complete variable domain is DSGVTQTPKHLITATGQRVTLRCSPRSGDLSVYWYQQSLDQGLQFLIQYYNGEERAKGNILERFSAQQFPDLHSELNLSSLELGDSALYFCASSGRGVAGPTDTQYFGPGTRLTVL.

The chain joins TRBV5-6 to TRBJ2-3; D remains ambiguous. Germline-derived CDR1 and CDR2 are SGHDT and YYEEEE. V lost 4 bases to trimming and J lost 0 bases, with 9 bases between them. This CDR3 has 14 amino acids. The chain's CDR3 is CASSLSLSTDTQYF. CDR3 DNA sequence: TGTGCCAGCAGCCTTAGCCTCAGCACAGATACGCAGTATTTT.

The gene calls are TRBV28 and TRBJ2-1; TRBD2 aligns across 10 bases. The CDR3 runs 15 residues. Trimming at V came to 1 base and at J to 7 bases, leaving 4 bases not matched to a gene. CDR1 is MDHEN, CDR2 SYDVKM, per germline. CDR3 region: CASSLSSSGGNEQFF. The CDR3 DNA follows: TGTGCCAGCAGTTTATCCTCTAGCGGGGGAAATGAGCAGTTCTTC.

The chain is built from TRBV25-1 and TRBJ1-2; the match to TRBD1 covers 8 bases. This CDR3 has 14 residues. The V segment lost 4 bases and the J segment 4 bases; nucleotides outside the gene matches: 5. Looked up from germline, CDR1 is MGHDK and CDR2 is SYGVNS. CDR3 amino acids: CASSGTGPPYGYTF. The CDR3 DNA sequence: TGTGCCAGCAGTGGGACAGGGCCACCCTATGGCTACACCTTC.

This clone was detected a few times. For the CDR3, the DNA is TGTGCCAGTAGCAACCTAGCGGCTGTCTCCTACGAGCAGTACTTC. Protein sequence: CASSNLAAVSYEQYF. The V and J genes are TRBV19 and TRBJ2-7, with TRBD2 matching 7 bases. The CDR3 spans 15 residues. J lost 0 bases, V lost 6 bases, and 8 bases had no gene match. CDR1 is LNHDA, CDR2 SQIVND, per germline (reference sequence).

The chain employs TRBV5-1 and TRBJ1-2, with D perhaps TRBD1 (6 bases). The CDR3 sequence is 16 residues long. The V gene lost 0 bases and the J gene lost 3 bases, with 15 bases spanning the gap. Germline V gene data show CDR1 as SGHRS and CDR2 as YFSETQ. CDR3 loop: CASSLDSAGAYYGYTF. The CDR3 nucleotides are TGCGCCAGCAGCTTGGATTCGGCAGGGGCCTACTATGGCTACACCTTC. The full variable domain, its missing parts supplied by reference TRBV5-1 and TRBJ1-2, is KAGVTQTPRYLIKTRGQQVTLSCSPISGHRSVSWYQQTPGQGLQFLFEYFSETQRNKGNFPGRFSGRQFSNSRSEMNVSTLELGDSALYLCASSLDSAGAYYGYTFGSGTRLTVV.

Only one count was recorded for this clone. The rearrangement uses TRBV5-1 and TRBJ1-2; 7 bases are a match to TRBD1. This CDR3 region has 14 residues. Germline V gene data show CDR1 as SGHRS and CDR2 as YFSETQ. The J segment lost 4 bases and the V segment lost 0 bases, leaving 3 bases of the junction unmatched. The CDR3 loop is CASSLEGQIYGYTF. CDR3 nucleotide sequence: TGCGCCAGCAGCTTGGAGGGACAGATCTATGGCTACACCTTC.

The genes are TRBV2 and TRBJ2-7, with 12 bases fitting TRBD1. This CDR3 is built from 14 residues. Germline CDR1 SNHLY, CDR2 FYNNEI. V dropped 10 bases and J dropped 9; count of bases not matched to a gene: 13. The CDR3 coding sequence is TGTGCCACCCAGGAGTGGGGACAGGGGGCGCGGCAGTACTTC. Its translation is CATQEWGQGARQYF. Variable domain in full (rest from reference TRBV2 and TRBJ2-7): EPEVTQTPSHQVTQMGQEVILRCVPISNHLYFYWYRQILGQKVEFLVSFYNNEISEKSEIFDDQFSVERPDGSNFTLKIRSTKLEDSAMYFCATQEWGQGARQYFGPGTRLTVT.

CDR3 region: CASSFAVGFEQFF. The DNA of the CDR3 is TGTGCCAGCAGTTTTGCGGTCGGATTTGAGCAGTTCTTC. V usage is TRBV11-2 and J usage is TRBJ2-1; D unclear. Germline loops: CDR1 SGHAT, CDR2 FQNNGV. The CDR3 is made up of 13 amino acids. Deletions cut 6 bases from V and 9 bases from J, with 15 bases between. The full variable domain, completed using reference TRBV11-2 and TRBJ2-1, is EAGVAQSPRYKIIEKRQSVAFWCNPISGHATLYWYQQILGQGPKLLIQFQNNGVVDDSQLPKDRFSAERLKGVDSTLKIQPAKLEDSAVYLCASSFAVGFEQFFGPGTRLTVL.

The chain joins TRBV10-3 to TRBJ2-7; 8 positions match TRBD1. The CDR3 totals 14 residues. The germline CDR1 and CDR2 sequences are ENHRY and SYGVKD. Trimming took 6 bases from V and 0 from J; bases not matched to a gene: 4. Here the CDR3 reads CAISPDRVSYEQYF. The CDR3 DNA reads as TGTGCCATCAGCCCGGACAGGGTCTCCTACGAGCAGTACTTC.